This T cell receptor (beta chain) comes out of a study of cytomegalovirus exposure and HLA in healthy donors. The overall study: Roughly 92 million unique TCRs, all from HLA-typed donors, were included in an early release of the data. Study results and caveats: Differences between HLA loci emerged in a later analysis of TCR association rates, with DRB1 most and HLA-C fewest. A list of roughly 180 TCR beta chains associated with cytomegalovirus was given. Sequencing artifact likely explains a cluster of highly shared sequence variants.

This PCR relied on a set of 60 Vbeta primers and 13 Jbeta primers. Method: immunoSEQ multiplex PCR; TCRdb's copy keeps in-frame clones and lacks some. Of fewer than 70,000 clones listed, 65% to 75% are singletons. Trimming pared 3 bases from V and 9 bases from J, leaving 9 bases between. This CDR3 has 12 residues. Germline values: CDR1 WNHNN, CDR2 SYGVQD (reference sequence). As for this clone: Its target is not known.

The sequencing sample was made of PBMCs. The chain combines TRBV10-1 with TRBJ2-1; D might be TRBD1 (5 bases). This sequence was found in a woman aged 60 to 75 in good health and CMV-seropositive. Here the CDR3 reads CASSDRVGEQFF. CDR3 in DNA: TGCGCCAGCAGTGACAGGGTTGGTGAGCAGTTCTTC.